A single TCR beta chain is shown here with its context. The antigen this receptor binds is unknown. Nothing much larger sits one base from this clone, and base qualities are not available. The sample originates from a study of technical replicates of blood from four donors (dated by TCRdb to about 2017). V sheds 3 bases and J sheds 5 bases, leaving 8 bases between their ends. The cysteine opens and the phenylalanine closes a CDR3 of 13 amino acids. Left in the record is the CDR3 DNA by itself, 39 bases read in frame from the first base. The germline V gene specifies SGDLS as CDR1 and YYNGEE as CDR2. Libraries were built with the immunoSEQ multiplex PCR assay. TCRdb mirrors the immuneACCESS table, restricted to in-frame sequences. Some clones are absent from its copies; in checked studies, under half trace to an unresolved V gene, and the reason for the others is unknown. For this sample there are fewer than 65,000 clones; approximately 90% appear just once. The leading ten clones occupy about 5% of the sample.

The chain uses TRBV9 and TRBJ2-2; the D gene lacks a confident call. The receptor was derived from a human donor in good health. Some clones in this sample may be carry-over from other donors' samples. Sequences were obtained from PBMCs. The nucleotide sequence is given as TGTGCCAGCAGCGCACAATGGACCGGGGAGCTGTTTTTT. Its coded protein is CASSAQWTGELFF.